The 15 T cell receptor beta chains below come from one sample, sequenced in a study of blood T cell repertoires in COVID-19. Profiling relied on immunoSEQ multiplex PCR, and the TCRdb table lists in-frame clones only, not all of them. This repertoire shows fewer than 100,000 clones, around nine tenths found once; its top ten account for less than 20%. Sequenced input: peripheral blood. The receptors were gathered from a human donor in a cohort sampled during active COVID-19.

The chain uses TRBV19 and TRBJ2-3; 10 bases line up with TRBD2. Germline V gene lookup returns CDR1 LNHDA and CDR2 SQIVND (reference sequence). The CDR3 runs 16 residues. Trimming removed 7 bases from V and 4 bases from J; junction bases left unmatched: 11. The CDR3 here is CASTGSGLAGADTQYF. The CDR3 region has the DNA TGTGCCAGTACCGGGAGCGGGCTAGCGGGGGCAGATACGCAGTATTTT.

Many counts were recorded for this clone. The CDR3 coding sequence is TGCGCCAGGACACCGGGACAGCTCAATCAGCCCCAGCATTTT. Translating it yields CARTPGQLNQPQHF. This chain connects TRBV10-2 to TRBJ1-5, with 7 bases fitting TRBD1. CDR3 length equals 14 residues. CDR1 and CDR2 from the germline V gene are WSHSY and SAAADI. The V gene end was trimmed by 9 bases and the J gene end by 3 bases; junction bases not matched to a gene: 8.

This chain uses TRBV19 with TRBJ2-7, with 14 positions matching TRBD2. The V and J ends lost 9 bases and 0 bases, in that order; junction bases with no gene match: 4. Germline CDR1 LNHDA, CDR2 SQIVND (reference sequence). The CDR3 consists of 15 residues. CDR3 sequence: CASGTSGSLSYEQYF. As DNA, the CDR3 is TGTGCCAGCGGGACTAGCGGGAGTCTCTCCTACGAGCAGTACTTC.

The chain has TRBV11-3 and TRBJ2-3; 10 nucleotides line up with TRBD2. Losses at the gene ends were 1 base for V and 2 bases for J; bases not matched to a gene: 3. Germline V lookup: CDR1 SGHNT, CDR2 YENEEA. The CDR3 is 16 residues long. This CDR3 reads CASSLGLAGATDTQYF. The CDR3 DNA follows: TGTGCCAGCAGCTTAGGGCTAGCGGGAGCCACAGATACGCAGTATTTT.

This clone came up a few times. This chain joins TRBV7-9 and TRBJ2-5, with 9 bases lining up with TRBD1. Germline V gene lookup returns CDR1 SEHNR and CDR2 FQNEAQ (reference sequence). J lost 5 bases, V lost 5 bases, and 6 bases had no gene match. This CDR3 comprises 14 residues. CDR3 in amino acids: CASSPGQGQETQYF. Here the CDR3 DNA reads TGTGCCAGCAGCCCGGGACAGGGCCAGGAGACCCAGTACTTC.

The chain employs TRBV7-9 and TRBJ2-2; TRBD2 is a possible D gene (5 bases). V was clipped by 3 bases and J by 4 bases, with 12 bases between them. From germline, CDR1 is SEHNR and CDR2 FQNEAQ (reference sequence). The CDR3 length is 15 residues. In nucleotides, the CDR3 is TGTGCCAGCAGCTTTAGAGGGTACGGCACCGGGGAGCTGTTTTTT. Translated, it gives CASSFRGYGTGELFF.

The chain has TRBV6-1 and TRBJ2-3, with a tentative D call TRBD2 (7 bases). Germline V gene lookup returns CDR1 MNHNS and CDR2 SASEGT. V lost 2 bases and J 4 bases, leaving 16 bases between the germline ends. The CDR3 totals 16 residues. CDR3 region: CASSEILAGAADTQYF. CDR3 coding DNA: TGTGCCAGCAGTGAAATTCTGGCGGGGGCGGCAGATACGCAGTATTTT.

Notes on this clone: Additional DNA sequences in this sample encode the identical CDR3. This chain links TRBV18 with TRBJ2-7; 10 bases fit TRBD1. The CDR3 spans 16 residues. With 0 bases clipped from V and 3 bases from J, the junction kept 5 bases outside the gene matches. The germline V gene has CDR1 KGHSH and CDR2 LQKENI. CDR3 loop: CASSPPRGQGNYEQYF. As DNA, the CDR3 is TGTGCCAGCTCACCACCGAGGGGACAGGGGAACTACGAGCAGTACTTC.

This chain connects TRBV3-1 (or the pseudogene TRBV3-2) to TRBJ2-5; D is unresolved. The CDR3 length is 16 residues. Germline assignment: CDR1 LGHDT and CDR2 YNNKEL (reference sequence). Trimming removed 0 bases from V and 2 bases from J, with 13 bases in between. The CDR3: CASSQDQTDDQETQYF. CDR3 nucleotides: TGTGCCAGCAGCCAAGATCAAACAGATGATCAAGAGACCCAGTACTTC.

The rearrangement uses TRBV28 and TRBJ1-5; 7 positions match TRBD1. The V gene's germline CDR1 is MDHEN and CDR2 SYDVKM. This CDR3 region has 17 residues. Trimming cost V 1 base and J 3 bases; bases outside gene matches: 9. The CDR3 loop is CASSLLRGLDSNQPQHF. CDR3 nucleotide sequence: TGTGCCAGCAGTTTATTAAGGGGGCTTGACTCCAATCAGCCCCAGCATTTT.

The rearrangement uses TRBV5-1 and TRBJ2-7, with TRBD1 matching 9 bases. Germline V CDR1 and CDR2: SGHRS, YFSETQ. The V gene end was trimmed by 4 bases and the J gene end by 5 bases; junction bases not matched to a gene: 4. The CDR3 loop spans 13 amino acids. CDR3: CASSPGDRDEQYF. The CDR3 bases are TGCGCCAGCAGCCCGGGGGACAGGGACGAGCAGTACTTC.

The chain combines TRBV3-1 (or the pseudogene TRBV3-2) with TRBJ2-2, with unresolved D. V dropped 0 bases and J dropped 8 bases, with 10 bases sitting between them. Germline-derived CDR1 and CDR2 are LGHDT and YNNKEL (reference sequence). CDR3 length equals 14 residues. CDR3 coding DNA: TGTGCCAGCAGCCAAGACTTGGCCCCGGGGGAGCTGTTTTTT. This encodes CASSQDLAPGELFF.

The chain links TRBV3-1 (or the pseudogene TRBV3-2) to TRBJ2-1, with unresolved D. The CDR3 contains 15 residues. V was shortened by 4 bases and J by 9 bases, with 19 bases between the two germline ends. Germline V gives CDR1 LGHDT, CDR2 YNNKEL (reference sequence). The CDR3 spells CASSPTQNLGSEQFF. The CDR3 DNA is TGTGCCAGCAGCCCAACCCAAAACCTAGGAAGTGAGCAGTTCTTC.

The J gene is TRBJ1-1, the V gene TRBV27; D gene uncertain. The germline gives CDR1 MNHEY, CDR2 SMNVEV (reference sequence). The V end was cut by 2 bases, the J end by 0 bases, with 13 bases between. The CDR3 extends over 16 amino acids. CDR3 sequence reads: CASSLGYLELNTEAFF. DNA of the CDR3: TGTGCCAGCAGTTTAGGATATTTGGAGCTGAACACTGAAGCTTTCTTT.

This chain joins TRBV9 and TRBJ2-7, with 8 positions matching TRBD1. CDR1 SGDLS and CDR2 YYNGEE come from the germline V gene. This CDR3 comprises 16 residues. After removal of 4 bases from V and 3 bases from J, the junction contained 12 bases not matched to a gene. CDR3 DNA sequence: TGTGCCAGCAGCCCCGACAGGGGCCTCTCCCACTACGAGCAGTACTTC. Protein product: CASSPDRGLSHYEQYF.